This entry is about one TCR beta chain. It has no known antigen specificity. Base qualities are missing; no much larger clone stands one base away. PBMCs were separated by density centrifugation and stained for CD3, CD4 and CD8, after which CD4+ and CD8+ T cells were sorted on a FACSAria. Scalp biopsies and blood samples were obtained from unaffected controls. The CDR3, from cysteine to phenylalanine, totals 16 residues. The DNA shown is the 48-base CDR3, in frame from base 1. For CDR1 and CDR2, the germline V gene lists SQVTM and ANQGSEA. V lost 6 bases and J lost 3 bases; the stretch between them is 20 bases long. The library was made by the immunoSEQ multiplex PCR assay. To provide template for TCR sequencing, every sample had RNA extracted and reverse transcribed into cDNA. First-strand cDNA was synthesized with SuperScript III using a 2:1 mix of oligo-dT and random hexamers. A synthetic immune receptor repertoire was used to assess amplification bias, and residual bias was removed computationally. On the authors' methods: After raw reads were preprocessed to remove errors, the CDR3 was defined following IMGT conventions as running from the conserved cysteine to phenylalanine. Clonality was computed as 1 minus the Shannon entropy, with the entropy normalized by log2 of the number of productive unique TCRs. Scalp TCRbeta sequences were cross-referenced with sorted blood CD4 and CD8 repertoires so that the CD4 or CD8 identity of scalp clones could be inferred. Drawn from immuneACCESS, this table holds only the in-frame rearrangements with V and J called that TCRdb kept. Clones are partly lost; checked studies trace under half to an unresolved V gene and leave the rest unexplained. Clonal size and the V and J genes are those of that table, whereas D and trimming came from the DNA. In this sample the table shows about 150,000 clones, less than 75% of which occur a single time. Jointly, the top ten make up approximately 34% of the sample.

This entry is derived from a study of CD8+ T cells in alopecia areata (dated by TCRdb to the late 2010s). Background for the entire study: The study used high-throughput TCRbeta sequencing to examine T cell clonal expansion in alopecia areata, in both the C3H/HeJ mouse model and human patients. In humans, TCRbeta sequencing was performed on scalp tissue and on sorted CD4+ and CD8+ peripheral blood T cells from healthy controls and from patients with patchy or totalis/universalis alopecia areata. Scalp clonality was compared among normal scalp (n=4), patchy alopecia areata scalp (n=8), and alopecia totalis/universalis scalp (n=8). RNA was obtained with the PAXgene miRNA kit for fixed scalp, the miRNeasy kit for PBMCs, and the RNeasy kit for mouse skin. Amplification of TCRbeta CDR3 regions was done by immunoSEQ multiplex PCR using 35 Vbeta forward primers and 13 Jbeta reverse primers. General conclusions and limits of the study: Lesional scalp, especially in alopecia totalis/universalis, showed higher clonality and more expanded CD8+ clones than normal scalp, suggesting antigenic drive. TCR sequences shared between patients were less clear than in mice, possibly partly because of HLA diversity in the patient population. Unlike mouse skin, which is dominated by gammadelta T cells, normal human skin has resident alphabeta T cells that are also sequenced, and this complicates analysis of the scalp TCR repertoire.

The chain was built from TRBV29-1 and TRBJ2-2; TRBD2 is perhaps the D gene, given 5 matching bases. The sequence was collected from a human donor in good health. What was sequenced was CD8+ T cells sorted from blood. Here the CDR3 is given as CSVTPKSGDYTGELFF. The bases read TGCAGCGTCACCCCCAAAAGCGGTGATTACACCGGGGAGCTGTTTTTT.